The 28 T cell receptor beta chains in this list originate from one sample, sequenced in a study of T cell responses to AZD1222 COVID-19 vaccine. Produced via immunoSEQ multiplex PCR; TCRdb's table is partial and in-frame only. Among 100,000 to 120,000 clones listed, 89% were seen once. Sequencing was performed on peripheral blood, taken 28 days after the second AZD1222 dose. These receptors all stem from an adult who received the AZD1222 COVID-19 vaccine.

V usage is TRBV7-3 and J usage is TRBJ2-1, with D perhaps TRBD2 (6 bases). This CDR3 comprises 13 residues. V gave up 3 bases and J gave up 9 bases, with 12 bases separating them. The germline CDR1 and CDR2 sequences are SGHTA and FQGTGA. The CDR3 here is CASSLRRAGEQFF. The CDR3 region has the DNA TGTGCCAGCAGCTTGCGGAGGGCCGGTGAGCAGTTCTTC. Combining the CDR3 with reference TRBV7-3 and TRBJ2-1 gives the whole variable domain GAGVSQTPSNKVTEKGKYVELRCDPISGHTALYWYRQSLGQGPEFLIYFQGTGAADDSGLPNDRFFAVRPEGSVSTLKIQRTERGDSAVYLCASSLRRAGEQFFGPGTRLTVL.

V usage is TRBV5-5 and J usage is TRBJ1-5; D is possibly TRBD1 (6 bases). The V end lost 0 bases, the J end lost 7 bases, and 11 bases lay between the germline ends. The CDR3 sequence is 14 residues long. Germline V gene sequence: CDR1 SGHKS, CDR2 YYEKEE (reference sequence). CDR3 in DNA: TGTGCCAGCAGCTTGGAGGGGGGCGGGCAGCCCCAGCATTTT. This encodes CASSLEGGGQPQHF.

The rearrangement joins TRBV28 to TRBJ2-5, with D perhaps matching TRBD1 (6 bases). CDR3 length equals 14 residues. Germline assignment: CDR1 MDHEN and CDR2 SYDVKM. Between the trimmed V and J ends, which lost 5 bases and 4 bases, there was a span of 14 bases. CDR3 sequence: CASSLGAGLETQYF. In DNA, the CDR3 is TGTGCCAGCAGTCTGGGGGCAGGGTTAGAGACCCAGTACTTC.

The V and J genes are TRBV6-5 and TRBJ2-7; TRBD1 matches 7 bases. Losses at the gene ends were 9 bases for V and 1 base for J; bases not matched to a gene: 9. In germline, CDR1 is MNHEY, CDR2 SVGAGI. There are 14 residues in the CDR3. CDR3 nucleotide sequence: TGTGCCAGTAGGGACAGATTTTCATCCTACGAGCAGTACTTC. Translating gives CASRDRFSSYEQYF.

The chain employs TRBV7-2 and TRBJ1-4; no definite D call. This CDR3 is 14 amino acids long. V dropped 0 bases and J dropped 2 bases, with 4 bases sitting between them. Germline V gene sequence: CDR1 SGHTA, CDR2 FQGNSA. The DNA of the CDR3 is TGTGCCAGCAGCTTAGCACTGACTAATGAAAAACTGTTTTTT. This codes for CASSLALTNEKLFF.

The chain uses TRBV29-1 and TRBJ2-2, with a weak D call TRBD2 (6 bases). The CDR3 runs 15 residues. Germline CDR1 is SQVTM and CDR2 is ANQGSEA. V lost 7 bases, J lost 1 base, and 16 bases lay in between. CDR3 residues: CSAGARTMNTGELFF. The CDR3 DNA reads TGCAGCGCTGGGGCCAGGACTATGAACACCGGGGAGCTGTTTTTT.

The chain has TRBV28 and TRBJ1-2, with TRBD1 matching over 8 bases. Germline V gene data show CDR1 as MDHEN and CDR2 as SYDVKM. CDR3 length equals 15 residues. The junction had 8 bases not matched to a gene; V was cut back by 5 bases and J by 3 bases. As DNA, the CDR3 is TGTGCCAGCAGTCGTCGCAGGGGGCTAGACTATGGCTACACCTTC. Its protein product is CASSRRRGLDYGYTF.

The sample holds one count of this clone. The genes are TRBV7-9 and TRBJ2-1, with TRBD2 matching 7 bases. Per germline, CDR1 SEHNR and CDR2 FQNEAQ (reference sequence). V shed 0 bases, J shed 7 bases, and the junction held 9 bases outside the gene matches. The CDR3 sequence is 16 residues long. The CDR3 sequence is CASSLAGREFRNEQFF. CDR3 in DNA: TGTGCCAGCAGCTTAGCTGGGCGGGAGTTTCGAAATGAGCAGTTCTTC.

The chain couples TRBV5-5 to TRBJ1-1; D ambiguous. The CDR3 is 15 residues long. CDR1 SGHKS and CDR2 YYEKEE come from the germline V gene (reference sequence). The ends were cut back, 3 bases at V and 4 bases at J, with 16 bases in the middle. CDR3 bases: TGTGCCAGCAGCTACGCGACATATCGGGGCACTGAAGCTTTCTTT. This translates into CASSYATYRGTEAFF. The entire variable domain, with the rest obtained from reference TRBV5-5 and TRBJ1-1, is as follows: DAGVTQSPTHLIKTRGQQVTLRCSPISGHKSVSWYQQVLGQGPQFIFQYYEKEERGRGNFPDRFSARQFPNYSSELNVNALLLGDSALYLCASSYATYRGTEAFFGQGTRLTVV.

This chain connects TRBV6-5 to TRBJ2-1; D is perhaps TRBD1 (5 bases). Trimming pared 6 bases from V and 7 bases from J, leaving 16 bases between. Germline V gene data show CDR1 as MNHEY and CDR2 as SVGAGI. The CDR3 is 14 amino acids. The CDR3 nucleotides read TGTGCCAGCAGCCCCCGCGACAGCCGGAATGAGCAGTTCTTC. Translation gives CASSPRDSRNEQFF.

This chain joins TRBV6-2 or TRBV6-3 and TRBJ2-7, with 8 bases matching TRBD2. V lost 5 bases, J lost 4 bases, and 1 base stayed unmatched. Germline-derived CDR1 and CDR2 are MNHEY and SVGEGT. The CDR3 runs to 12 residues. The CDR3 here is CASSRLAYEQYF. The CDR3 DNA reads as TGTGCCAGCAGTAGACTAGCGTACGAGCAGTACTTC.

The chain is built from TRBV6-1 and TRBJ2-7; the match to TRBD2 covers 11 bases. The junction had 1 base not matched to a gene; V was cut back by 0 bases and J by 3 bases. The CDR3 totals 15 residues. Per germline, CDR1 MNHNS and CDR2 SASEGT. CDR3 in amino acids: CASSEAGTSGYEQYF. CDR3 DNA: TGTGCCAGCAGTGAAGCAGGGACTAGCGGCTACGAGCAGTACTTC.

The chain combines TRBV19 with TRBJ1-2; tentative D call: TRBD1 (5 bases). The CDR3 is 14 residues long. V was shortened by 1 base and J by 4 bases, with 10 bases between the two germline ends. The V gene's germline CDR1 is LNHDA and CDR2 SQIVND (reference sequence). The CDR3 sequence is CASSIGDRSYGYTF. The DNA of the CDR3 is TGTGCCAGTAGTATAGGGGACCGAAGCTATGGCTACACCTTC.

This chain links TRBV19 with TRBJ1-1, with TRBD1 matching 7 bases. The CDR3 length is 16 residues. V shed 5 bases and J 0 bases; nucleotides not matched to a gene: 9. Germline CDR1 and CDR2: LNHDA and SQIVND (reference sequence). DNA of the CDR3: TGTGCCAGTAGTCTCTTGGCGGGACAGATGAACACTGAAGCTTTCTTT. Its protein product is CASSLLAGQMNTEAFF.

This clone was detected a few times. V usage is TRBV3-1 (or the pseudogene TRBV3-2) and J usage is TRBJ2-1, with D perhaps matching TRBD1 or TRBD2 (6 bases each). This CDR3 has 13 residues. Germline V CDR1 and CDR2: LGHDT, YNNKEL (reference sequence). The V end was cut by 2 bases, the J end by 9 bases, with 11 bases between. The CDR3 nucleotides read TGTGCCAGCAGCCAATTGAAGGGGGGTGAGCAGTTCTTC. Translated: CASSQLKGGEQFF.

The genes are TRBV6-1 and TRBJ2-7, with 9 bases lining up with TRBD1. Germline CDR1 and CDR2: MNHNS and SASEGT. V gave up 6 bases and J gave up 2 bases; unmatched junction bases: 5. The CDR3 covers 14 residues. The CDR3 reads CASRGTGTAYEQYF. In nucleotides, the CDR3 is TGTGCCAGCAGGGGGACAGGGACGGCCTACGAGCAGTACTTC.

The chain has TRBV7-3 and TRBJ2-2, with a weak D call TRBD2 (7 bases). CDR1 SGHTA and CDR2 FQGTGA come from the germline V gene. The CDR3 sequence is 16 residues long. Trimming stripped 0 bases from V and 7 bases from J, with 15 bases between. The CDR3 spells CASSLTPSGGGGELFF. CDR3 coding DNA: TGTGCCAGCAGCTTAACGCCTAGCGGAGGGGGCGGGGAGCTGTTTTTT.

The J gene is TRBJ2-1, the V gene TRBV3-1 (or the pseudogene TRBV3-2), with 8 bases identical to TRBD2. The germline V gene has CDR1 LGHDT and CDR2 YNNKEL (reference sequence). With 1 base clipped from V and 6 bases from J, the junction kept 14 bases outside the gene matches. The CDR3 runs to 18 residues. CDR3 bases: TGTGCCAGCAGCCAAGGGAGAGTAGGGCGGGAGGTTGGCAATGAGCAGTTCTTC. Translated, it gives CASSQGRVGREVGNEQFF.

This clone was found a few times. The chain is built from TRBV7-3 and TRBJ2-5; D gene uncertain. Germline-derived CDR1 and CDR2 are SGHTA and FQGTGA. This CDR3 spans 14 amino acids. V lost 2 bases and J 4 bases, leaving 11 bases between the germline ends. In DNA, the CDR3 is TGTGCCAGCAGCTTAGCTGGAGCCGGAGAGACCCAGTACTTC. Residues: CASSLAGAGETQYF.

This chain links TRBV29-1 with TRBJ2-7; 11 bases map to TRBD2. CDR1 and CDR2 from the germline V gene are SQVTM and ANQGSEA. The ends lost 5 bases at V and 7 bases at J; junction bases unmatched: 22. The CDR3 has 18 residues. CDR3 in amino acids: CSVTDGLGTSGNAGEQYF. The CDR3 DNA is TGCAGCGTTACGGACGGCCTTGGGACTAGCGGAAATGCGGGGGAGCAGTACTTC.

This clone appeared a single time. V is TRBV5-1 and J is TRBJ2-1; TRBD2 aligns across 9 bases. Looked up from germline, CDR1 is SGHRS and CDR2 is YFSETQ. There are 16 residues in the CDR3. Germline trimming cut 0 bases from V and 3 bases from J; bases unmatched to any gene: 4. In DNA form, the CDR3 reads TGCGCCAGCAGCTTGGCCGTACTAGCGGGCTACAATGAGCAGTTCTTC. Translated: CASSLAVLAGYNEQFF.

The CDR3 nucleotides read TGTGCCACCCTGGACACCTTTTTCTCTGGAAACACCATATATTTT. Translation: CATLDTFFSGNTIYF. This rearrangement joins TRBV28 to TRBJ1-3, with D possibly TRBD1 on 5 matching bases. The CDR3 contains 15 residues. Trimming removed 10 bases from V and 0 bases from J, with 16 bases in between. The germline gives CDR1 MDHEN, CDR2 SYDVKM.

This clone was seen just once. The rearrangement uses TRBV3-1 (or the pseudogene TRBV3-2) and TRBJ2-7, with TRBD2 matching 8 bases. Germline CDR1 is LGHDT and CDR2 is YNNKEL (reference sequence). The V gene end was trimmed by 4 bases and the J gene end by 2 bases; junction bases not matched to a gene: 7. CDR3 size: 15 residues. In DNA form, the CDR3 reads TGTGCCAGCAGCCGGAGCGGGAGTAACGCCTACGAGCAGTACTTC. Protein product: CASSRSGSNAYEQYF.

The chain is built from TRBV7-8 and TRBJ2-7, with 10 bases aligning to TRBD2. Germline values: CDR1 SGHVS, CDR2 FQNEAQ. The ends lost 2 bases at V and 2 bases at J; junction bases unmatched: 0. This CDR3 contains 14 residues. CDR3 loop: CASSLTSGAYEQYF. The CDR3 nucleotides read TGTGCCAGCAGCTTAACTAGCGGGGCCTACGAGCAGTACTTC.

The V gene is TRBV3-1 (or the pseudogene TRBV3-2), the J gene TRBJ1-4; 9 bases line up with TRBD1. This CDR3 spans 18 amino acids. J gave up 0 bases and V 3 bases, and 8 bases lay outside the gene matches. Germline V lookup: CDR1 LGHDT, CDR2 YNNKEL (reference sequence). DNA of the CDR3: TGTGCCAGCAGCCAGACGCGGGACAGGGTTGCAACTAATGAAAAACTGTTTTTT. Protein sequence: CASSQTRDRVATNEKLFF.

The chain is built from TRBV28 and TRBJ2-2; D uncertain. Germline lookup yields CDR1 MDHEN and CDR2 SYDVKM. CDR3 length equals 16 residues. V was pared by 0 bases and J by 7 bases, with 15 bases between. The CDR3 here is CASSLWTRKTGGELFF. In DNA form, the CDR3 reads TGTGCCAGCAGTTTATGGACAAGGAAGACGGGCGGGGAGCTGTTTTTT.

This clone was picked up a small number of times. CDR3 in amino acids: CATSKDSYEQYF. CDR3 nucleotides: TGTGCCACCAGCAAAGACTCCTACGAGCAGTACTTC. This chain connects TRBV24-1 to TRBJ2-7; the D is unclear. The CDR3 spans 12 residues. Germline values: CDR1 KGHDR, CDR2 SFDVKD. V was cut by 7 bases and J by 0 bases, with 6 bases left in between.

The V and J genes are TRBV7-2 and TRBJ2-1, with 8 bases that match TRBD2. In germline, CDR1 is SGHTA, CDR2 FQGNSA. CDR3 length: 15 residues. Trimming took 1 base from V and 7 from J; bases not matched to a gene: 6. In DNA form, the CDR3 reads TGTGCCAGCAGCTTAGGGGTAGCGGGAAGGAATGAGCAGTTCTTC. It encodes CASSLGVAGRNEQFF.